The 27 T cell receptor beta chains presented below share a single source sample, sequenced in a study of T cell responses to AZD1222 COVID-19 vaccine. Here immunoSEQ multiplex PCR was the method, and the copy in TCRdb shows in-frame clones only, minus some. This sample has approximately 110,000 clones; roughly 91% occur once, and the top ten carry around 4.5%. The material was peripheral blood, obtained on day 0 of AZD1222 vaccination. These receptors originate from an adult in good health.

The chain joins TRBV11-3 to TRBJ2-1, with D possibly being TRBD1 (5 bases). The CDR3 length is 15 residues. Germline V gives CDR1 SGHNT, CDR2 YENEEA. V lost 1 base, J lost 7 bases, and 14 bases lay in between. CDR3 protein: CASSLGTPRGNEQFF. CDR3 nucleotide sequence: TGTGCCAGCAGCTTAGGGACACCAAGGGGTAATGAGCAGTTCTTC.

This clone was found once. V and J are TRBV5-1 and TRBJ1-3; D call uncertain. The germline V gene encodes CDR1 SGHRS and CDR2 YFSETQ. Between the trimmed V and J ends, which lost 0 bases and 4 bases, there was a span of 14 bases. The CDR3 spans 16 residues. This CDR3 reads CASSLAGIPYGNTIYF. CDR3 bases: TGCGCCAGCAGCTTGGCGGGCATTCCGTACGGAAACACCATATATTTT. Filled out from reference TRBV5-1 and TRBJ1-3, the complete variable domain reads KAGVTQTPRYLIKTRGQQVTLSCSPISGHRSVSWYQQTPGQGLQFLFEYFSETQRNKGNFPGRFSGRQFSNSRSEMNVSTLELGDSALYLCASSLAGIPYGNTIYFGEGSWLTVV.

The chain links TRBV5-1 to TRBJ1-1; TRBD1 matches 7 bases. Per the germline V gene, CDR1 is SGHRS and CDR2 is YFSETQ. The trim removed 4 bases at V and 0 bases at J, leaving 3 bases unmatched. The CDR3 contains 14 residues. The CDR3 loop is CASSKDRMNTEAFF. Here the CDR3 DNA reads TGCGCCAGCAGCAAGGACAGGATGAACACTGAAGCTTTCTTT.

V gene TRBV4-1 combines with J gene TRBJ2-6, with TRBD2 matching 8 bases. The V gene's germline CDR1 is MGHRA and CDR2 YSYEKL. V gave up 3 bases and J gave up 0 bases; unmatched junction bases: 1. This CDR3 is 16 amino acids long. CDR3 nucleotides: TGCGCCAGCAGCCACGGGAGGGACTCTGGGGCCAACGTCCTGACTTTC. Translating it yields CASSHGRDSGANVLTF.

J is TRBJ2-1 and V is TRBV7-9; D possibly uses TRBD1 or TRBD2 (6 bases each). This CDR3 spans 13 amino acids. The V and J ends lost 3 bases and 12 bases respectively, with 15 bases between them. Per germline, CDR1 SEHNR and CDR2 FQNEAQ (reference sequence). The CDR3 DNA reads TGTGCCAGCAGCTTCGTGGGGGGCAACGCGCAGTTCTTC. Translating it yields CASSFVGGNAQFF. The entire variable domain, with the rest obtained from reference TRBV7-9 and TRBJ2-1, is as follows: DTGVSQNPRHKITKRGQNVTFRCDPISEHNRLYWYRQTLGQGPEFLTYFQNEAQLEKSRLLSDRFSAERPKGSFSTLEIQRTEQGDSAMYLCASSFVGGNAQFFGPGTRLTVL.

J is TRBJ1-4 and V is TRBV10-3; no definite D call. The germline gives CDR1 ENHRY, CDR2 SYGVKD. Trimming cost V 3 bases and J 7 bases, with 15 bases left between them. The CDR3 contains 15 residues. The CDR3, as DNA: TGTGCCATCAGTGAAGGGAGCAGGAACATTGAAAAACTGTTTTTT. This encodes CAISEGSRNIEKLFF.

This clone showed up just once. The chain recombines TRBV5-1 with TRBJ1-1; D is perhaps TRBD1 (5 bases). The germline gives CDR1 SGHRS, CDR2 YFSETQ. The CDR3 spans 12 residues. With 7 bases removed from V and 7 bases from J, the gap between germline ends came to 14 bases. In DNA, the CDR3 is TGCGCCAGCCGGAAGGAGGGGTTTGAAGCTTTCTTT. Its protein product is CASRKEGFEAFF.

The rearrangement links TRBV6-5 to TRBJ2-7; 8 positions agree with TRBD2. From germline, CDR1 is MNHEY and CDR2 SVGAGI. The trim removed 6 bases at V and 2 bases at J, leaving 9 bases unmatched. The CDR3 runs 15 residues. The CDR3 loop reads CASSRRAGAPYEQYF. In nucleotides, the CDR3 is TGTGCCAGCAGCCGACGAGCGGGGGCCCCCTACGAGCAGTACTTC.

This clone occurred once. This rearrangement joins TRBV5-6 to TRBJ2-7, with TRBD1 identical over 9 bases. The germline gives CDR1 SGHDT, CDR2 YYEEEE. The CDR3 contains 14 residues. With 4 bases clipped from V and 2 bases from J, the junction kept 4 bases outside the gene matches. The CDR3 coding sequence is TGTGCCAGCAGCCTCCGGGACAGGGCCTACGAGCAGTACTTC. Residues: CASSLRDRAYEQYF.

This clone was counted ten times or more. The CDR3 spells CASSQTAGGWSQPQHF. Written as DNA, the CDR3 is TGTGCCAGCAGTCAGACGGCGGGGGGCTGGTCTCAGCCCCAGCATTTT. The chain couples TRBV27 to TRBJ1-5; tentative D call: TRBD1 (6 bases). From germline, CDR1 is MNHEY and CDR2 SMNVEV (reference sequence). Between the trimmed V and J ends, which lost 5 bases and 6 bases, there was a span of 20 bases. CDR3 length equals 16 residues.

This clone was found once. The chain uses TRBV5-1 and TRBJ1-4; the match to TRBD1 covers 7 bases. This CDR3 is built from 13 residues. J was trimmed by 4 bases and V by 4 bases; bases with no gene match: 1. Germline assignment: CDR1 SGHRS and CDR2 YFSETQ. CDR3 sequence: CASSGQDNEKLFF. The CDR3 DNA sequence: TGCGCCAGCAGCGGACAGGATAATGAAAAACTGTTTTTT.

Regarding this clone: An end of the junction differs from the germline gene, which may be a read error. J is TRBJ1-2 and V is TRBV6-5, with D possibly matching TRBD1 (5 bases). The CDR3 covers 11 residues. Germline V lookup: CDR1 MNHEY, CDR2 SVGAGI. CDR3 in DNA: TGTGCCAGCAGTAGGGGTTGGGGGGTCGCCTTC. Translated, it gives CASSRGWGVAF.

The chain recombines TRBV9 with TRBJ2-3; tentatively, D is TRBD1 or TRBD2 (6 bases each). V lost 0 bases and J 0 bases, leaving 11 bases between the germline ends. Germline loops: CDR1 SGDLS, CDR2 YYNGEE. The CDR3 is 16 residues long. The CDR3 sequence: CASSVDGGASTDTQYF. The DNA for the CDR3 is TGTGCCAGCAGCGTAGACGGGGGCGCGAGCACAGATACGCAGTATTTT.

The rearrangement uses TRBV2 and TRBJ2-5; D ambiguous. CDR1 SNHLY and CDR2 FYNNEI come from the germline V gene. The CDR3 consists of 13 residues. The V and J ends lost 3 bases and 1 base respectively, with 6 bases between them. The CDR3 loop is CASSDWAQETQYF. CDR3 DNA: TGTGCCAGCAGTGACTGGGCCCAAGAGACCCAGTACTTC.

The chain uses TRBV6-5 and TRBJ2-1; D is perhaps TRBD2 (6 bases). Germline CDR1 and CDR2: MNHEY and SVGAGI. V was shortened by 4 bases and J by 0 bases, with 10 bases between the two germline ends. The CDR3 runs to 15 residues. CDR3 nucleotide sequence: TGTGCCAGCAGTTCCGCGGGGACCTCCTACAATGAGCAGTTCTTC. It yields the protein CASSSAGTSYNEQFF.

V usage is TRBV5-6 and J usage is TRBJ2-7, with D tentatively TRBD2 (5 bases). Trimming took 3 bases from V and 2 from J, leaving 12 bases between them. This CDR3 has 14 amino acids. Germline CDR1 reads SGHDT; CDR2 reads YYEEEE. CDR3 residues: CASSSGGFTYEQYF. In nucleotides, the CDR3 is TGTGCCAGCAGCTCGGGCGGGTTCACCTACGAGCAGTACTTC. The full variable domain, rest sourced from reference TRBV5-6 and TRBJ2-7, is DAGVTQSPTHLIKTRGQQVTLRCSPKSGHDTVSWYQQALGQGPQFIFQYYEEEERQRGNFPDRFSGHQFPNYSSELNVNALLLGDSALYLCASSSGGFTYEQYFGPGTRLTVT.

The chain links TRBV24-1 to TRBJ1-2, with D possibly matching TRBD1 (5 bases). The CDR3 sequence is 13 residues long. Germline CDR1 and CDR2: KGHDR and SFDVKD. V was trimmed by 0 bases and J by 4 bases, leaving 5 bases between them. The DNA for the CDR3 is TGTGCCACCAGTGATTTGGACAGCTATGGCTACACCTTC. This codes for CATSDLDSYGYTF.

CDR3 in amino acids: CASRRDPRGYEQYF. CDR3 nucleotides: TGCGCCAGCAGGCGGGACCCACGGGGCTACGAGCAGTACTTC. The chain is built from TRBV5-1 and TRBJ2-7; D is possibly TRBD2 (6 bases). Between the trimmed V and J ends, which lost 5 bases and 3 bases, there was a span of 15 bases. Germline CDR1 SGHRS, CDR2 YFSETQ. The CDR3 consists of 14 residues.

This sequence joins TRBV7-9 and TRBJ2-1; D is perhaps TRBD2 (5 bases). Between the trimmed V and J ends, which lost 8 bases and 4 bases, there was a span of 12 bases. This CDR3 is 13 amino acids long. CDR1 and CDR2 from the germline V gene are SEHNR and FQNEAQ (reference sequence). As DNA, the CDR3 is TGTGCCAGCGAACTGTCGGGGTACAATGAGCAGTTCTTC. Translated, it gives CASELSGYNEQFF.

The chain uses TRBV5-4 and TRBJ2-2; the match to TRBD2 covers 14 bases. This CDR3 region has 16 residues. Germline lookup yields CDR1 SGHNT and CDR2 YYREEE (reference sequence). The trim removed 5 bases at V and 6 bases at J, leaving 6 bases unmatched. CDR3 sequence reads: CASRQGLAGGPGELFF. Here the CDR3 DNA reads TGTGCCAGCAGACAAGGACTAGCGGGAGGACCCGGGGAGCTGTTTTTT.

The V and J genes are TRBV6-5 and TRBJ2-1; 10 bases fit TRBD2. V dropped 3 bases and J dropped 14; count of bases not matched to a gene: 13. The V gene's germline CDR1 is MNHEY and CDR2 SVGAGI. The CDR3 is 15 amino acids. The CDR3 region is CASSYSWTSGLREFF. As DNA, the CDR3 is TGTGCCAGCAGTTATTCCTGGACTAGCGGCTTAAGAGAGTTCTTC.

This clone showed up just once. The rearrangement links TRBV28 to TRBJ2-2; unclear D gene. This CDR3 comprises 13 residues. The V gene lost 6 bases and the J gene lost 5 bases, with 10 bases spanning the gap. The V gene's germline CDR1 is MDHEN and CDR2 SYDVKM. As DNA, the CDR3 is TGTGCCAGCAGCCCTATCCCTACCGGGGAGCTGTTTTTT. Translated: CASSPIPTGELFF.

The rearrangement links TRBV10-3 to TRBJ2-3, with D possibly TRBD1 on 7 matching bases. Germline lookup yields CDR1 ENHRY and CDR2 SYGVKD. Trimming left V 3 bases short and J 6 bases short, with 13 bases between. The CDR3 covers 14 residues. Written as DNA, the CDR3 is TGTGCCATCAGTGACAGGGGGGCACGCGATACGCAGTATTTT. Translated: CAISDRGARDTQYF.

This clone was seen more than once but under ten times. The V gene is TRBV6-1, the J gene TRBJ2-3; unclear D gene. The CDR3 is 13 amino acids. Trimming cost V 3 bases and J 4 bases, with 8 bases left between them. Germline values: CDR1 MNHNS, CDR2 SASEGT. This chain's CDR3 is CASSEHVADTQYF. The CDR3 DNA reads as TGTGCCAGCAGTGAGCATGTAGCAGATACGCAGTATTTT.

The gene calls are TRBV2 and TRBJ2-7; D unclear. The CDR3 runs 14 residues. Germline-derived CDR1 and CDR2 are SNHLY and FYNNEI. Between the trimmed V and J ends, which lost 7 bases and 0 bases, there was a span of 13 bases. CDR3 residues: CASTTPETSYEQYF. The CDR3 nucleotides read TGTGCCAGCACCACCCCAGAAACCTCCTACGAGCAGTACTTC.

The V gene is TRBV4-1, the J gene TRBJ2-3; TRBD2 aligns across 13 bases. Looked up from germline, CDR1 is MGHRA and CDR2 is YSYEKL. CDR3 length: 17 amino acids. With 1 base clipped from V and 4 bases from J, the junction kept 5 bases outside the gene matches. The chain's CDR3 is CASSQAWTSGRADTQYF. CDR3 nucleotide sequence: TGCGCCAGCAGCCAAGCCTGGACTAGCGGGAGAGCAGATACGCAGTATTTT.

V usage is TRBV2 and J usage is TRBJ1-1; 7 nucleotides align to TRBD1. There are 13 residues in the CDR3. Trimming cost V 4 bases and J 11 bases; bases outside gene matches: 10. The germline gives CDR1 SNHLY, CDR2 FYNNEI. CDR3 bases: TGTGCCAGCAGTGTAACGACAGGGAATTCGGCTTTCTTT. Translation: CASSVTTGNSAFF.